This TCR beta chain derives from a study of beta chain features in type 1 diabetes (dated by TCRdb to 2016 to 2019). With regard to the full study: Patients and healthy donors did not differ in mean age, gender distribution, total cell number or subset yield. A total of roughly 100 million sorted cells were examined across all samples, and a strong correlation was observed between cell number per subset and RNA yield. In the study, recently diagnosed type 1 diabetes patients and matched healthy donors were compared on the TCRB repertoires of their sorted circulating CD4+ T cell subsets. Regulatory and stem cell-like memory subsets were obtained from only 8 patients and about eight healthy donors, while naive and central memory subsets were obtained from all 30 or so donors. Overall results and qualifications from the work: Naive, central memory and regulatory TCRB repertoires appeared more similar among patients than among healthy donors. PCR might favor shorter templates, but patient and control samples were amplified and corrected together, so any skew would affect both groups equally. At VDJ recombination sites, type 1 diabetes patients had fewer insertions and more deleted nucleotides, which implies abnormalities in thymic rearrangement. HLA sub-analyses involved small numbers of individuals, so any influence of HLA type on TCRB rearrangement remained unresolved. Type 1 diabetes patients showed a moderate but significant shortening of TCRB CDR3 length in all four CD4+ subsets. Because cDNA rather than genomic DNA was sequenced, highly expressing activated cells could have been over-represented, although no difference in activation and CD3 levels was found between groups.

This clone was seen a handful of times. Its binding antigen is unknown. No per-base quality is available; no much larger clone lies one base away. A single peripheral blood draw of about 116 mL on average was collected from each donor into heparinised tubes. Naive, central memory, regulatory and stem cell-like memory CD4+ T cells were sorted on a BD FACSAria II using a panel including CD45RO, CCR7, CD25, CD127, CD95 and CD27. All sorted populations exceeded 98% purity. PBMCs were isolated immediately by Lymphoprep density gradient centrifugation and stained directly without culture. To minimize batch effects, samples were stained and sorted in pairs, one healthy donor with one patient per experiment. V loses 2 bases at its end and J loses 10 bases; junction bases beyond the gene matches: 6. The CDR3 starts with the cysteine, ends with the phenylalanine, and has 14 residues. Only the CDR3 portion is preserved as DNA: 42 bases, with reading frame beginning at the first base. For CDR1 and CDR2, the germline V gene (reference sequence) lists GTSNPN and SVGIG.

All of the isolated RNA was reverse transcribed with the High Capacity cDNA Reverse Transcription Kit, so expressed TCRB transcripts were sequenced. Deep immunoSEQ sequencing was performed on naive, central memory and regulatory T cell samples, with an average of roughly 3.6 million total reads per sample. Sorted cells were lysed in RLT buffer, and RNA was extracted using DNase-treated RNeasy Micro or Mini kits according to cell number. Each cell subset was processed on its own to prevent cross-contamination, while patient and healthy donor samples were processed together. The immunoSEQ multiplex PCR was used to amplify TCRB sequences from cDNA, generating 87-bp fragments that spanned the CDR3 region. Sequencing of the amplicons was performed on the Illumina HiSeq platform. Turning to the authors' computational methods: PCR bias was corrected computationally using synthetic template baselines, and reads within Hamming distance 2 were collapsed, with unmergeable singletons discarded. Reads were aligned against IMGT so that V, D and J genes, CDR3 length and insertions or deletions at six rearrangement sites could be assigned. Within each subset, clonotype counts were normalized to the number of sorted cells before true diversity and Gini coefficients were calculated with the tcR R package. The overlap coefficient, calculated on TCRB nucleotide sequences, was used to quantify repertoire sharing. Out-of-frame TCRB sequences from naive cells were analyzed to stand in for the pre-selection repertoire. TCRdb carries this immuneACCESS record with in-frame sequences only. Its versions omit some clonotypes, under half of them owing to an unresolved V gene in the studies checked, with the rest unexplained. V and J calls plus clone size are reproduced from that table; the DNA served to infer D and trimming. This sample lists around 350,000 clones; over 9.5% were detected once. The ten largest clonotypes hold around 0.015% of the sample.

The V and J segments used are TRBV30 and TRBJ1-6, and TRBD1 matches 9 of the central bases. The material sequenced was naive CD4+ T cells from blood. This specimen's cell subset or site label, per the study, means: true naive CD4+ T cells. The sequence derives from a man aged 18 to 35 in good health. The CDR3 corresponds to CAWSIRQGGSPLHF. The nucleotide sequence reads as follows: TGTGCCTGGAGTATTAGACAGGGGGGCTCACCCCTCCACTTT.